The 9 T cell receptor beta chains presented below share a single source sample, sequenced in a study of shared clonotypes between healthy human individuals. Only in-frame clones appear in the TCRdb table, and some are missing; sequencing was by immunoSEQ multiplex PCR. This table holds approximately 320,000 clones, around 67% found once. What was sequenced was memory CD4+ T cells sorted from blood. Subset: CD45RA-negative fraction. These receptors all stem from a man aged 30 to 45 in good health.

The J gene is TRBJ2-5, the V gene TRBV7-9; 9 bases agree with TRBD1. From germline, CDR1 is SEHNR and CDR2 FQNEAQ (reference sequence). CDR3 length equals 15 residues. Trimming at V came to 5 bases and at J to 4 bases, leaving 8 bases not matched to a gene. Here the CDR3 DNA reads TGTGCCAGCAGCGGAACAGGGGGCTACTCAGAGACCCAGTACTTC. This codes for CASSGTGGYSETQYF.

The chain couples TRBV10-3 to TRBJ2-4; the D gene is possibly TRBD2 (5 bases). This CDR3 is built from 14 residues. The ends were cut back, 4 bases at V and 7 bases at J, with 14 bases in the middle. CDR1 is ENHRY and CDR2 is SYGVKD in the germline V gene. The CDR3 DNA is TGTGCCATCAGTGGGCCCTCGCCGGGGAACATTCAGTACTTC. Amino acids: CAISGPSPGNIQYF.

The genes are TRBV2 and TRBJ2-2; 8 bases are a match to TRBD1. Germline V CDR1 and CDR2: SNHLY, FYNNEI. Trimming cost V 3 bases and J 13 bases; bases outside gene matches: 7. This CDR3 comprises 13 residues. The CDR3 coding sequence is TGTGCCAGCAGTGACCAGACAGGGGTTTTGCTGTTTTTT. Protein: CASSDQTGVLLFF.

The chain recombines TRBV11-3 with TRBJ2-2, with TRBD2 matching 8 bases. CDR3 size: 15 residues. The junction had 13 bases not matched to a gene; V was cut back by 9 bases and J by 7 bases. Germline CDR1 reads SGHNT; CDR2 reads YENEEA. This chain's CDR3 is CASPRSGSDVGELFF. CDR3 nucleotide sequence: TGTGCCAGTCCAAGGAGCGGGAGCGACGTCGGGGAGCTGTTTTTT.

The V call is TRBV19, the J call TRBJ2-3; no clear D gene. Trimming left V 0 bases short and J 0 bases short, with 4 bases between. The CDR3 length is 14 residues. Germline CDR1 is LNHDA and CDR2 is SQIVND (reference sequence). The CDR3, as DNA: TGTGCCAGTAGTATAGATTCTAGCACAGATACGCAGTATTTT. Translating gives CASSIDSSTDTQYF.

This chain uses TRBV5-6 with TRBJ2-7, with D perhaps matching TRBD1 (5 bases). The CDR3 loop spans 14 amino acids. With 5 bases removed from V and 2 bases from J, the gap between germline ends came to 14 bases. Germline CDR1 SGHDT, CDR2 YYEEEE. Written as DNA, the CDR3 is TGTGCCAGCAGAAAGCAGGGTGGCGCCTACGAGCAGTACTTC. Its translation: CASRKQGGAYEQYF. The whole variable domain, filled in from reference TRBV5-6 and TRBJ2-7, reads DAGVTQSPTHLIKTRGQQVTLRCSPKSGHDTVSWYQQALGQGPQFIFQYYEEEERQRGNFPDRFSGHQFPNYSSELNVNALLLGDSALYLCASRKQGGAYEQYFGPGTRLTVT.

The chain combines TRBV19 with TRBJ1-1; D possibly corresponds to TRBD1 (5 bases). V was trimmed by 8 bases and J by 1 base, leaving 11 bases between them. The CDR3 is 13 residues long. In germline, CDR1 is LNHDA, CDR2 SQIVND (reference sequence). CDR3 protein: CASQGIRNTEAFF. The CDR3 nucleotides are TGTGCCAGTCAGGGTATTCGGAACACTGAAGCTTTCTTT.

The chain is built from TRBV18 and TRBJ1-2; D is unresolved. V lost 6 bases and J 5 bases, leaving 19 bases between the germline ends. The CDR3 has 15 residues. Germline loops: CDR1 KGHSH, CDR2 LQKENI. This CDR3 reads CASSYRANSEYGYTF. CDR3 nucleotide sequence: TGTGCCAGCTCGTACCGGGCCAACTCCGAATATGGCTACACCTTC.

This chain joins TRBV2 and TRBJ2-4, with 8 bases aligning to TRBD1. Trimming at V came to 8 bases and at J to 0 bases, leaving 6 bases not matched to a gene. This CDR3 is 15 amino acids long. Germline CDR1 reads SNHLY; CDR2 reads FYNNEI. CDR3 amino acids: CASFTGGLAKNIQYF. The CDR3, as DNA: TGTGCCAGCTTCACAGGGGGATTAGCCAAAAACATTCAGTACTTC.